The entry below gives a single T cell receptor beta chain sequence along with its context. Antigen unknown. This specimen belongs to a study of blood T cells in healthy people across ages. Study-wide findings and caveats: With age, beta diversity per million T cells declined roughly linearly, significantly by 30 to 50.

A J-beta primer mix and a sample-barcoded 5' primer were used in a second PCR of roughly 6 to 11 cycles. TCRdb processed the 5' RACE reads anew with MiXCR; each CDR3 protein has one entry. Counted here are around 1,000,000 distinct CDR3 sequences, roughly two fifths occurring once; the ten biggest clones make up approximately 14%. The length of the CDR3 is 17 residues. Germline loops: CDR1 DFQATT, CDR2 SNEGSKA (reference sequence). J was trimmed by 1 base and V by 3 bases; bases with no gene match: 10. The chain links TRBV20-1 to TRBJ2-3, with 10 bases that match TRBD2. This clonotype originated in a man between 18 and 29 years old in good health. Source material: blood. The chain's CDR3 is CSASGSLLAGRTDTQYF. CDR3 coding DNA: TGCAGTGCTAGTGGGTCGTTACTAGCGGGACGCACAGATACGCAGTATTTT.